The clone carrying this TCR beta chain has ten or more counts. V gave up 1 base and J gave up 4 bases, with 13 bases separating them. The CDR3 extends over 16 amino acids. From germline, CDR1 is SEHNR and CDR2 FQNEAQ (reference sequence). This record belongs to a study of T cell repertoires in cytomegalovirus infection. In the study overall: Matching HLA type and CMV infection were both indicated by public TCR beta signatures.

Via MiXCR, TCRdb re-called the reads, giving one row per CDR3 protein. The sample carries a few hundred thousand distinct CDR3 sequences, roughly 15% recorded once. The sample taken for sequencing was PBMCs. The clonotype was recovered from a human donor in good health (CMV status not recorded). Some clones in this sample may be carry-over from other donors' samples. This chain joins TRBV7-9 and TRBJ2-2; D is unresolved. In DNA, the CDR3 is TGTGCCAGCAGCTTAGGGTCCATAGGGTCCACCGGGGAGCTGTTTTTT. Translated, it gives CASSLGSIGSTGELFF.